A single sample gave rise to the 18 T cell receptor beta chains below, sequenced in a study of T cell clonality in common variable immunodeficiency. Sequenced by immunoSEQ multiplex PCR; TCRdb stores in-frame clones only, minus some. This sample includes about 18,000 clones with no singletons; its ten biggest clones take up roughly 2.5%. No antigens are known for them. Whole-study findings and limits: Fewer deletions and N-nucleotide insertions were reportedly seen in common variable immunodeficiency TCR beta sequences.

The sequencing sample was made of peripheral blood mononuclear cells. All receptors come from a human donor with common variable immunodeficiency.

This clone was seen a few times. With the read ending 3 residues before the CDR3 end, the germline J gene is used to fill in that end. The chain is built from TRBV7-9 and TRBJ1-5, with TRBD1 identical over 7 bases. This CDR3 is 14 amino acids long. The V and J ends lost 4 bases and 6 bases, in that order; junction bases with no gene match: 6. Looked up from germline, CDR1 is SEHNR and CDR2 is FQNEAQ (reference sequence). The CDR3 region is CASSSGTGVQPQHF. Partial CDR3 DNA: TGTGCCAGCAGCTCGGGAACAGGGGTTCAGCCC.

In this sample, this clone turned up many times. CDR3 DNA (partial): TGTGCCAGCAGCTCTGGGGGCGGGGCCAACGTC. Translation gives CASSSGGGANV. The full-length CDR3 reads as CASSSGGGANVLTF. This chain uses TRBV5-6 with TRBJ2-6; D may be TRBD1 (6 bases). The read halts 3 residues ahead of the CDR3 end, with the missing end drawn from the germline J gene. CDR3 length: 14 residues. Germline CDR1 is SGHDT and CDR2 is YYEEEE. The V end lost 3 bases, the J end lost 4 bases, and 8 bases lay between the germline ends.

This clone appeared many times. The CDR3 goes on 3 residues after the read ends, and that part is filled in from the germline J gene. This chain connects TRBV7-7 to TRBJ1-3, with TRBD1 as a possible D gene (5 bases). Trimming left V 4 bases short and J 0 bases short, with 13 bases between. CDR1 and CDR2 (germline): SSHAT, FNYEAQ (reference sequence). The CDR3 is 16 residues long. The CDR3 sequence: CASSSSHRNSGNTIYF. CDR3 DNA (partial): TGTGCCAGCAGCTCCTCCCACAGGAACTCTGGAAACACC.

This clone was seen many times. CDR3 residues: CASSQGRGASYGYTF. The sequenced part of the CDR3 DNA is TGTGCCAGCAGTCAGGGCAGGGGGGCATCCTATGGC. V gene TRBV14 combines with J gene TRBJ1-2; 7 bases agree with TRBD1. The CDR3 extends 3 residues past the end of the read, so its final part is completed from the germline J gene. This CDR3 is 15 amino acids long. CDR1 is SGHDN, CDR2 FVKESK, per germline. Germline trimming cut 6 bases from V and 4 bases from J; bases unmatched to any gene: 11.

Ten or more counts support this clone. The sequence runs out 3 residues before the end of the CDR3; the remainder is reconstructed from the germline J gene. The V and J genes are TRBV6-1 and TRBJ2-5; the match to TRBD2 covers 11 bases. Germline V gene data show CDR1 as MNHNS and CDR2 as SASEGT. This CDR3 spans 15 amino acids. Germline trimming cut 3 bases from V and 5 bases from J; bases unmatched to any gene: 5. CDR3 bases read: TGTGCCAGCAGTGAGGTTTTAGCGGGAGGGGAGACC. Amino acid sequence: CASSEVLAGGET. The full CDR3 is CASSEVLAGGETQYF.

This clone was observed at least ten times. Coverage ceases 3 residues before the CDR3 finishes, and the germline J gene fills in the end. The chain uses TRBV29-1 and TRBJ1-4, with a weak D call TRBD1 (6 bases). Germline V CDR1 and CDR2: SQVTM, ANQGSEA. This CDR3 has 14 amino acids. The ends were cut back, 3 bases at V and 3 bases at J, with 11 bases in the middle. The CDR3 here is CSVERGGANEKLFF. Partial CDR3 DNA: TGCAGCGTTGAGAGAGGGGGGGCTAATGAAAAA. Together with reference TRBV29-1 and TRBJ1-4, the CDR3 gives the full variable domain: SAVISQKPSRDICQRGTSLTIQCQVDSQVTMMFWYRQQPGQSLTLIATANQGSEATYESGFVIDKFPISRPNLTFSTLTVSNMSPEDSSIYLCSVERGGANEKLFFGSGTQLSVL.

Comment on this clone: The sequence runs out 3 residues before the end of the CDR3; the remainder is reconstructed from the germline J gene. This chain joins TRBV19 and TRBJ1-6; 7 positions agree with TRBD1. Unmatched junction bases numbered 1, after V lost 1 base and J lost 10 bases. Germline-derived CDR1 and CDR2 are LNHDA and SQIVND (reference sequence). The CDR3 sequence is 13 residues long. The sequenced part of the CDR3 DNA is TGTGCCAGTAGTATAGCAGGGGGGTCACCC. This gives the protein CASSIAGGSP. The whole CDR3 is CASSIAGGSPLHF.

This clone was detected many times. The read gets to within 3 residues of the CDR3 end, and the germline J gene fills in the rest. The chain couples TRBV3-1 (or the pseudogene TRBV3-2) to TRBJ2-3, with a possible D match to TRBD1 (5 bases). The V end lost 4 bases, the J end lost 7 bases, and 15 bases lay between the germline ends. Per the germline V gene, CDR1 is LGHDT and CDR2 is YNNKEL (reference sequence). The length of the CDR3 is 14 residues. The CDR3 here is CASSPGIRANTQYF. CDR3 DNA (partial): TGTGCCAGCAGCCCAGGGATTCGAGCGAATACG.

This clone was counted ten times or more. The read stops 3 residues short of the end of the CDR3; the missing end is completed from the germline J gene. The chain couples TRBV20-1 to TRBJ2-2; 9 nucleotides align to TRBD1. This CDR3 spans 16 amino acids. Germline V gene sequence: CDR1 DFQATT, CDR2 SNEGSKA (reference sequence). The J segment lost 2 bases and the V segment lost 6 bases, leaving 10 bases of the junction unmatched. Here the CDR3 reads CSARDRVGSNTGELFF. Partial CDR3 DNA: TGCAGTGCAAGGGACAGGGTCGGCTCAAACACCGGGGAG.

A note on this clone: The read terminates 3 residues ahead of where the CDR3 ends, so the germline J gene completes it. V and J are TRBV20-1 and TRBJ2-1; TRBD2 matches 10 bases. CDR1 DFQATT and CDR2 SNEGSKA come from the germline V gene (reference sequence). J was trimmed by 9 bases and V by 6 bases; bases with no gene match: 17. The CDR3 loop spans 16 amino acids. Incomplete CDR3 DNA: TGCAGTGCCAGCCCCCTAGCGGGAGCCACAACTAGTGAG. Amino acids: CSASPLAGATTSE. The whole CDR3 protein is CSASPLAGATTSEQFF.

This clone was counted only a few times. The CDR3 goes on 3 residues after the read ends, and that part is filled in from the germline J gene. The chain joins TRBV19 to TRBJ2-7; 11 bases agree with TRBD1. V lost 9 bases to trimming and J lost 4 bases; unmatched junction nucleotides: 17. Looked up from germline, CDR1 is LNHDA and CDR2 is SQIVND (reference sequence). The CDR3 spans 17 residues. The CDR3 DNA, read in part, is TGTGCCAGGCGGATGGGGGGGACAGGGGGTCATGGTTACGAG. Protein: CARRMGGTGGHGYE. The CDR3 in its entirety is CARRMGGTGGHGYEQYF.

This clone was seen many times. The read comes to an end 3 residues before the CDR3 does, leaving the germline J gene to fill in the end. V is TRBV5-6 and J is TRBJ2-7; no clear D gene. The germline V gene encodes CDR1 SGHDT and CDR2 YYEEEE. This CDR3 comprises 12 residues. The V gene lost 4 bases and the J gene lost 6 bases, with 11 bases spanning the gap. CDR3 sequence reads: CASSRPFLEQYF. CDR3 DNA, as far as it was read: TGTGCCAGCAGCCGTCCCTTCCTCGAG.

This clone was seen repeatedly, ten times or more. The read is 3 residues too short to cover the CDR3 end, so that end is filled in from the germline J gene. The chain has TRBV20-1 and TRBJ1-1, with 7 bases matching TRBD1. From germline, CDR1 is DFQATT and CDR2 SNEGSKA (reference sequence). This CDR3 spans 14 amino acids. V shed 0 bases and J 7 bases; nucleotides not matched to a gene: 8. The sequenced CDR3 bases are TGCAGTGCTAGAGATGTAGGGGGCAGGGGTGAA. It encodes CSARDVGGRGE. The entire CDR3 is CSARDVGGRGEAFF.

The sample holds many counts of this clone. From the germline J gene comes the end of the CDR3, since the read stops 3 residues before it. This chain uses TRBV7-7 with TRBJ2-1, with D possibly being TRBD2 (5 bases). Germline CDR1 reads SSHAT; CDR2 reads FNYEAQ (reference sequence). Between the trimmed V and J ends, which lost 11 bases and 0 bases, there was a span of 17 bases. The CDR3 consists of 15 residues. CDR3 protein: CAVSYSESSYNEQFF. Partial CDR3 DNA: TGTGCCGTTTCCTATAGCGAAAGCTCCTACAATGAG.

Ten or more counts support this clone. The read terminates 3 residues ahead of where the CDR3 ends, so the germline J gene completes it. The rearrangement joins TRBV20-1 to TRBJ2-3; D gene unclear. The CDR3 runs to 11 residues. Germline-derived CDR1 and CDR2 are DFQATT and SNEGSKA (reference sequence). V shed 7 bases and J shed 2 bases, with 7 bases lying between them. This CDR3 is CSVLNTDTQYF. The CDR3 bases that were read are TGCAGTGTCCTAAACACAGATACG.

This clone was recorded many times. The CDR3 here is CASSQPGWGRNTEAFF. The CDR3 DNA, read in part, is TGCGCCAGCAGTCAGCCTGGGTGGGGGCGGAACACTGAA. The genes are TRBV23-1 and TRBJ1-1, with a weak D call TRBD1 (6 bases). The read falls 3 residues short of the CDR3 end, and the missing part is taken from the germline J gene. TRBV23-1 has ORF status, its function being uncertain. V lost 3 bases to trimming and J lost 1 base, with 15 bases between them. The CDR3 sequence is 16 residues long.

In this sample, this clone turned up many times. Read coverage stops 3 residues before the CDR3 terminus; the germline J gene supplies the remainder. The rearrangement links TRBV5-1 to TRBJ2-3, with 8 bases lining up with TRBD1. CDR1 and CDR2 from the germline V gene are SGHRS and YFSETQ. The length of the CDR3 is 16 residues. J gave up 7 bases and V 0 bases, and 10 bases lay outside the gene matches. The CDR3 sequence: CASSLADRVEGNTQYF. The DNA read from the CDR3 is TGCGCCAGCAGCTTGGCGGACAGGGTTGAGGGAAATACG.

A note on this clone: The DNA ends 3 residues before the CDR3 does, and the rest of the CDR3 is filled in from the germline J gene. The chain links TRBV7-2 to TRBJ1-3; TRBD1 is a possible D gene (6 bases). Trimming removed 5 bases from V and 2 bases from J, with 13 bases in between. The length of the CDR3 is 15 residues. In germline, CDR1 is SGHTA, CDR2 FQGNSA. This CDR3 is CASSQGQLTGNTIYF. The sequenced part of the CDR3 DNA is TGTGCCAGCAGCCAAGGACAGCTCACTGGAAACACC.